These 15 T cell receptor beta chains were all obtained from the same sample, sequenced in a study of T-cell reconstitution after alpha-beta-depleted transplantation in children. Unique molecular identifiers were built into the TCRbeta library. TCRdb ran MiXCR on the PCR reads and lists one entry per CDR3 protein. The sample lists some 840,000 distinct CDR3 sequences; about 16% were seen once. The sample was PBMCs, mostly from graft donor cells, taken 360 days after TCRalphabeta/CD19-depleted stem cell transplant. These receptors originate from a male patient under 18 who had a stem cell transplant for acute lymphoblastic leukemia, so the T cells may come from the graft donor.

This clonotype was seen many times. The V and J genes are TRBV12-3 or TRBV12-4 and TRBJ2-1; unclear D gene. The V and J ends lost 7 bases and 3 bases respectively, with 10 bases between them. The CDR3 consists of 13 residues. The chain's CDR3 is CASTQEYYNEQFF. The CDR3 DNA sequence: TGTGCCAGCACCCAAGAATACTACAATGAGCAGTTCTTC.

V usage is TRBV5-1 and J usage is TRBJ2-2; possibly TRBD2 for D (5 bases). The CDR3 has 16 residues. Trimming left V 6 bases short and J 3 bases short, with 18 bases between. Germline V gives CDR1 SGHRS, CDR2 YFSETQ. The CDR3: CASTTEGFRHTGELFF. CDR3 DNA sequence: TGCGCCAGCACCACCGAGGGCTTTAGGCACACCGGGGAGCTGTTTTTT.

The CDR3 DNA is TGCGCCAGCAGCTCAGACAGTGCCCTGAAGGGCTACACCTTC. It specifies CASSSDSALKGYTF. The J gene is TRBJ1-2, the V gene TRBV5-1; tentatively, D is TRBD1 (5 bases). Germline V gene sequence: CDR1 SGHRS, CDR2 YFSETQ. The CDR3 has 14 residues. V lost 3 bases and J lost 8, with 17 bases in between.

The V and J genes are TRBV6-2 or TRBV6-3 and TRBJ2-1; D uncertain. Between the trimmed V and J ends, which lost 6 bases and 3 bases, there was a span of 9 bases. The CDR3 consists of 13 residues. Germline CDR1 reads MNHEY; CDR2 reads SVGEGT. The CDR3 DNA sequence: TGTGCCAGCAGACGGGCAAACTACAATGAGCAGTTCTTC. Translation: CASRRANYNEQFF.

This clonotype appeared a few times. CDR3 loop: CASSLVGGQGEFGYTF. The CDR3 DNA sequence: TGTGCCAGCAGCTTAGTTGGGGGACAGGGGGAATTTGGCTACACCTTC. The gene calls are TRBV7-2 and TRBJ1-2; 11 bases map to TRBD1. CDR3 length equals 16 residues. Trimming cost V 1 base and J 7 bases; bases outside gene matches: 8. CDR1 is SGHTA, CDR2 FQGNSA, per germline.

This clonotype was observed many times. The chain employs TRBV12-3 or TRBV12-4 and TRBJ2-1, with TRBD2 as a possible D gene (6 bases). The V end was cut by 3 bases, the J end by 0 bases, with 9 bases between. The CDR3 extends over 15 amino acids. This chain's CDR3 is CASSFSGGSYNEQFF. The CDR3 coding sequence is TGTGCCAGCAGTTTTAGCGGAGGCTCCTACAATGAGCAGTTCTTC.

This clonotype was detected ten times or more. V is TRBV2 and J is TRBJ2-4, with 7 bases fitting TRBD1. The V gene's germline CDR1 is SNHLY and CDR2 FYNNEI. The CDR3 extends over 19 amino acids. V gave up 6 bases and J gave up 1 base; unmatched junction bases: 18. CDR3 nucleotides: TGTGCCAGCAGGACTGCTCGGGACCCCCAGGGGGTGGCCAAAAACATTCAGTACTTC. Its translation is CASRTARDPQGVAKNIQYF.

This clonotype occurred a few times. The V gene is TRBV7-9, the J gene TRBJ2-7; D not certain. The CDR3 is 15 amino acids. V lost 5 bases, J lost 0 bases, and 14 bases lay in between. Germline V gene sequence: CDR1 SEHNR, CDR2 FQNEAQ (reference sequence). The DNA for the CDR3 is TGTGCCAGCAGCAGGGATCTCTCCCGCTCCTACGAGCAGTACTTC. Translation gives CASSRDLSRSYEQYF.

This chain connects TRBV5-1 to TRBJ2-1, with TRBD2 matching over 7 bases. V trimming: 0 bases; J trimming: 3 bases; junction bases outside the gene matches: 9. The germline CDR1 and CDR2 sequences are SGHRS and YFSETQ. The length of the CDR3 is 17 residues. CDR3 amino acids: CASSLASRWEGYNEQFF. The CDR3 DNA is TGCGCCAGCAGCTTGGCGTCTAGGTGGGAGGGCTACAATGAGCAGTTCTTC.

There are a few counts of this clonotype. This chain joins TRBV12-3 or TRBV12-4 and TRBJ2-1; the match to TRBD2 covers 12 bases. The CDR3 consists of 15 residues. Trimming at V came to 6 bases and at J to 2 bases, leaving 2 bases not matched to a gene. The CDR3: CASSTSGGTYNEQFF. In DNA, the CDR3 is TGTGCCAGCAGCACTAGCGGGGGGACCTACAATGAGCAGTTCTTC.

This clonotype was picked up many times. The rearrangement uses TRBV29-1 and TRBJ2-7; D perhaps matches TRBD1 (6 bases). The CDR3 loop spans 14 amino acids. Per the germline V gene, CDR1 is SQVTM and CDR2 is ANQGSEA. The ends were cut back, 2 bases at V and 4 bases at J, with 15 bases in the middle. This CDR3 reads CSVEKAQGQYEQYF. The CDR3 nucleotides read TGCAGCGTTGAAAAGGCTCAGGGGCAATACGAGCAGTACTTC.

The genes are TRBV5-1 and TRBJ1-6, with D unresolved. In germline, CDR1 is SGHRS, CDR2 YFSETQ. Trimming stripped 0 bases from V and 7 bases from J, with 11 bases between. CDR3 length: 15 amino acids. DNA for the CDR3: TGCGCCAGCAGCTTGGACCGAATAGGCAATTCACCCCTCCACTTT. Protein product: CASSLDRIGNSPLHF.

Only a few counts were recorded for this clonotype. The CDR3 DNA follows: TGTGCCAGCAGCCTCCCCCCGGACAGCGCGAACACCGGGGAGCTGTTTTTT. It yields the protein CASSLPPDSANTGELFF. The rearrangement joins TRBV4-2 to TRBJ2-2; weak D call: TRBD1 (6 bases). The CDR3 has 17 amino acids. Germline lookup yields CDR1 LGHNA and CDR2 YNFKEQ. V dropped 4 bases and J dropped 0 bases, with 15 bases sitting between them.

This clonotype has just a few counts. V usage is TRBV5-1 and J usage is TRBJ1-4; 9 nucleotides line up with TRBD1. J lost 0 bases, V lost 1 base, and 13 bases had no gene match. CDR3 length: 20 amino acids. Germline CDR1 is SGHRS and CDR2 is YFSETQ. The CDR3 loop is CASSLFGTGFPIATNEKLFF. As DNA, the CDR3 is TGCGCCAGCAGCTTGTTTGGGACAGGGTTCCCCATTGCAACTAATGAAAAACTGTTTTTT.

The gene calls are TRBV5-1 and TRBJ2-1; 9 positions agree with TRBD1. The germline CDR1 and CDR2 sequences are SGHRS and YFSETQ. The CDR3 is 15 residues long. V was pared by 4 bases and J by 2 bases, with 4 bases of the junction left unmatched. The CDR3 loop reads CASSARTGAYNEQFF. CDR3 DNA sequence: TGCGCCAGCAGCGCTAGGACAGGGGCCTACAATGAGCAGTTCTTC.